These 9 T cell receptor beta chains share one sample of origin, sequenced in a study of OX40 agonist ivuxolimab in advanced cancers. Clones were read by immunoSEQ multiplex PCR, and TCRdb kept only the in-frame ones, dropping some. The table records tens of thousands of clones, about 91% of them present only once. This material consisted of CD4+ or CD8+ T cells sorted from blood, taken in a trial of the OX40 agonist ivuxolimab. The receptors stem from an adult with an advanced solid tumor such as melanoma, head and neck, liver or kidney cancer.

The chain links TRBV28 to TRBJ1-2; 8 nucleotides align to TRBD1. J gave up 1 base and V 7 bases, and 5 bases lay outside the gene matches. CDR1 is MDHEN, CDR2 SYDVKM, per germline. The CDR3 contains 14 residues. The CDR3 sequence is CASIRTGINYGYTF. CDR3 bases: TGTGCCAGCATTCGGACAGGGATTAACTATGGCTACACCTTC.

The chain combines TRBV15 with TRBJ2-7, with 8 positions matching TRBD1. CDR1 LNHNV and CDR2 YYDKDF come from the germline V gene (reference sequence). After removal of 7 bases from V and 5 bases from J, the junction contained 10 bases not matched to a gene. The CDR3 is made up of 14 amino acids. CDR3 coding DNA: TGTGCCACCACCAAGGACAGGGTTCCCAACGAGCAGTACTTC. Translating it yields CATTKDRVPNEQYF.

The V call is TRBV7-6, the J call TRBJ2-1, with TRBD2 identical over 9 bases. This CDR3 region has 18 residues. With V trimmed by 2 bases and J by 2 bases, 10 bases remained unmatched. The germline CDR1 and CDR2 sequences are SGHVS and FNYEAQ. CDR3 coding DNA: TGTGCCAGCAGCTTAAACTGGGGCGGGAGGGAAACCTACAATGAGCAGTTCTTC. Translated, it gives CASSLNWGGRETYNEQFF.

This chain links TRBV5-8 with TRBJ2-7; 9 positions match TRBD1. The germline V gene encodes CDR1 SGHTS and CDR2 YDEGEE. CDR3 length equals 16 residues. Trimming took 4 bases from V and 3 from J; bases not matched to a gene: 11. The CDR3 reads CASSGNPGQGYYEQYV. CDR3 nucleotides: TGTGCCAGCAGCGGGAATCCGGGACAGGGCTACTACGAGCAGTACGTC.

This clone is deemed medium-sized. The chain joins TRBV7-9 to TRBJ2-2, with TRBD2 matching 9 bases. V was clipped by 5 bases and J by 6 bases; unmatched bases: 4. The CDR3 length is 14 residues. Germline CDR1 reads SEHNR; CDR2 reads FQNEAQ (reference sequence). This CDR3 reads CASSMGLAAGELFF. The CDR3 DNA is TGTGCCAGCAGCATGGGACTAGCAGCCGGGGAGCTGTTTTTT.

This clone was seen a handful of times. The chain links TRBV2 to TRBJ2-1; D might be TRBD1 (5 bases). V was clipped by 4 bases and J by 7 bases, with 11 bases between them. CDR3 length: 13 residues. Germline V gene sequence: CDR1 SNHLY, CDR2 FYNNEI. CDR3 coding DNA: TGTGCCAGCAGTGGCGCAGGGTATAATGAGCAGTTCTTC. This translates into CASSGAGYNEQFF.

The chain joins TRBV5-6 to TRBJ2-3; D gene unclear. The CDR3 has 18 amino acids. Per the germline V gene, CDR1 is SGHDT and CDR2 is YYEEEE. The V gene lost 0 bases and the J gene lost 0 bases, with 17 bases spanning the gap. The CDR3 bases are TGTGCCAGCAGCTTGGAGGGCAGGTACTCTACTAGCACAGATACGCAGTATTTT. Its translation: CASSLEGRYSTSTDTQYF.

The CDR3 DNA sequence: TGTGCGATCCTCGGGGATAGCCTCAGCGAGCAGTACTTC. Translating it yields CAILGDSLSEQYF. The chain employs TRBV7-8 and TRBJ2-7; D perhaps matches TRBD2 (5 bases). The CDR3 has 13 residues. Germline V lookup: CDR1 SGHVS, CDR2 FQNEAQ.

V is TRBV18 and J is TRBJ1-1, with 9 bases aligning to TRBD1. Germline lookup yields CDR1 KGHSH and CDR2 LQKENI. The CDR3 extends over 14 amino acids. Trimming cost V 3 bases and J 2 bases; bases outside gene matches: 1. The CDR3 sequence: CASSPGQGNTEAFF. The CDR3 nucleotides read TGTGCCAGCTCACCGGGACAGGGAAACACTGAAGCTTTCTTT.